The 15 T cell receptor beta chains below come from one sample, sequenced in a study of blood T cell repertoires in COVID-19. TCRdb keeps only in-frame clones here, not all; method: immunoSEQ multiplex PCR. Of fewer than 350,000 clones listed, roughly 89% are singletons. Sequenced: PBMCs or T cells enriched from blood (not recorded which). The receptor set was obtained from a middle-aged woman who had recovered from COVID-19.

The chain has TRBV19 and TRBJ2-3, with no clear D. Germline V gene data show CDR1 as LNHDA and CDR2 as SQIVND (reference sequence). This CDR3 region has 14 residues. Between the trimmed V and J ends, which lost 1 base and 5 bases, there was a span of 10 bases. The CDR3: CASSIVPSVDTQYF. The CDR3 DNA reads as TGTGCCAGTAGTATAGTTCCCTCCGTAGATACGCAGTATTTT.

The chain links TRBV7-9 to TRBJ2-3; 11 bases map to TRBD2. The CDR3 consists of 15 residues. J lost 3 bases, V lost 4 bases, and 3 bases had no gene match. Per germline, CDR1 SEHNR and CDR2 FQNEAQ (reference sequence). CDR3 residues: CASSYSSGRTDTQYF. CDR3 bases: TGTGCCAGCAGCTACTCTAGCGGGAGGACAGATACGCAGTATTTT.

The V call is TRBV7-2, the J call TRBJ2-2; tentative D call: TRBD2 (5 bases). Trimming removed 5 bases from V and 4 bases from J, with 11 bases in between. The germline gives CDR1 SGHTA, CDR2 FQGNSA. The CDR3 runs to 14 residues. The CDR3 spells CASSQQRSTGELFF. The DNA for the CDR3 is TGTGCCAGCAGCCAACAGCGGAGCACCGGGGAGCTGTTTTTT.

The genes are TRBV28 and TRBJ1-2, with D possibly being TRBD1 (6 bases). The CDR3 runs to 14 residues. The germline V gene has CDR1 MDHEN and CDR2 SYDVKM. Trimming pared 6 bases from V and 7 bases from J, leaving 18 bases between. The CDR3 region is CASRPSGVSGGYTF. CDR3 bases: TGTGCCAGCAGACCCTCAGGGGTTTCAGGTGGCTACACCTTC.

For the CDR3, the DNA is TGTGCCACGAACAGAATACCGTTGAACACTGAAGCTTTCTTT. Encoded protein: CATNRIPLNTEAFF. The chain couples TRBV28 to TRBJ1-1; D is uncertain. CDR1 is MDHEN, CDR2 SYDVKM, per germline. This CDR3 is 14 amino acids long. V gave up 10 bases and J gave up 0 bases, with 15 bases separating them.

V is TRBV4-3 and J is TRBJ1-2; D is undetermined. The length of the CDR3 is 17 residues. V lost 2 bases to trimming and J lost 2 bases, with 18 bases between them. The germline V gene encodes CDR1 LGHNA and CDR2 YSLEER. CDR3 in amino acids: CASSQRKASGGNYGYTF. DNA for the CDR3: TGCGCCAGCAGCCAACGAAAGGCCTCAGGAGGCAACTATGGCTACACCTTC.

This chain links TRBV9 with TRBJ2-2; 7 bases match TRBD2. The ends lost 4 bases at V and 6 bases at J; junction bases unmatched: 3. Per germline, CDR1 SGDLS and CDR2 YYNGEE. The CDR3 extends over 13 amino acids. The CDR3 spells CASSPTSAGELFF. CDR3 sequence (DNA): TGTGCCAGCAGCCCCACTAGCGCCGGGGAGCTGTTTTTT.

The V gene is TRBV7-3, the J gene TRBJ2-3; TRBD2 might be the D (6 bases). Germline-derived CDR1 and CDR2 are SGHTA and FQGTGA. The CDR3 length is 17 residues. V was cut by 5 bases and J by 4 bases, with 22 bases left in between. CDR3 region: CASSPDGLRGLSDTQYF. CDR3 sequence (DNA): TGTGCCAGCAGCCCCGATGGTTTACGGGGACTCTCAGATACGCAGTATTTT.

The chain links TRBV10-3 to TRBJ2-5, with TRBD1 as a possible D gene (6 bases). Germline CDR1 and CDR2: ENHRY and SYGVKD. V was shortened by 0 bases and J by 2 bases, with 10 bases between the two germline ends. This CDR3 contains 15 residues. The DNA for the CDR3 is TGTGCCATCAGTGAGTCGAGAGGGGGACAAGAGACCCAGTACTTC. The encoded protein is CAISESRGGQETQYF.

This clone came up a few times. This chain connects TRBV4-3 to TRBJ1-6; tentative D call: TRBD1 (6 bases). This CDR3 is 17 amino acids long. V was cut by 0 bases and J by 5 bases, with 14 bases left in between. Per the germline V gene, CDR1 is LGHNA and CDR2 is YSLEER. Written as DNA, the CDR3 is TGCGCCAGCAGCCAAGACCGGACAGTCTACAATAATTCACCCCTCCACTTT. This encodes CASSQDRTVYNNSPLHF.

The rearrangement uses TRBV6-5 and TRBJ1-1; D not certain. CDR3 length: 15 amino acids. V was clipped by 2 bases and J by 2 bases, with 12 bases between them. Germline V CDR1 and CDR2: MNHEY, SVGAGI. In nucleotides, the CDR3 is TGTGCCAGCAGTTACAACCATCGGGGAAACACTGAAGCTTTCTTT. This translates into CASSYNHRGNTEAFF.

The gene calls are TRBV28 and TRBJ1-2; D is unclear. The CDR3 sequence is 14 residues long. Trimming cost V 3 bases and J 5 bases, with 13 bases left between them. Germline loops: CDR1 MDHEN, CDR2 SYDVKM. The DNA for the CDR3 is TGTGCCAGCAGTTTGGTTACAGTGAAATATGGCTACACCTTC. It specifies CASSLVTVKYGYTF.

In its sample, this clone was seen once. This sequence joins TRBV6-2 or TRBV6-3 and TRBJ2-7; 8 bases fit TRBD2. V gave up 3 bases and J gave up 5 bases; unmatched junction bases: 9. CDR3 length: 15 residues. The germline V gene has CDR1 MNHEY and CDR2 SVGEGT. The CDR3 reads CASSYSGRASDEQYF. The DNA for the CDR3 is TGTGCCAGCAGTTATTCCGGGAGGGCCAGTGACGAGCAGTACTTC.

This clone showed up just a few times. The chain links TRBV19 to TRBJ2-5, with D tentatively TRBD2 (5 bases). The V and J ends lost 6 bases and 5 bases respectively, with 13 bases between them. The CDR3 runs to 13 residues. Per germline, CDR1 LNHDA and CDR2 SQIVND (reference sequence). CDR3 nucleotide sequence: TGTGCCAGTAGAAAAGGACTCTCGGAGACCCAGTACTTC. Residues: CASRKGLSETQYF.

This rearrangement joins TRBV19 to TRBJ2-2; 8 bases match TRBD1. The CDR3 is 15 amino acids. In germline, CDR1 is LNHDA, CDR2 SQIVND (reference sequence). V lost 7 bases and J lost 1; bases outside the gene matches: 5. The CDR3 region is CASTPGQVNTGELFF. CDR3 sequence (DNA): TGTGCCAGTACCCCGGGACAGGTGAACACCGGGGAGCTGTTTTTT.